These 20 T cell receptor beta chains came from one sample sequenced in a study of identical twins. TCRdb independently ran MiXCR on the 5' RACE reads; one entry per CDR3 protein. Of 650,000 to 800,000 distinct CDR3 sequences in the sample, over 8.5% were seen once. These data also formed part of another study, on yellow fever vaccine responses in identical twins.

The specimen was PBMCs. The receptors stem from a woman aged 18-29 years in good health.

This clonotype has ten or more counts. The rearrangement uses TRBV12-3 or TRBV12-4 and TRBJ2-3, with TRBD2 matching 7 bases. Trimming took 2 bases from V and 1 from J; bases not matched to a gene: 0. The CDR3 sequence is 14 residues long. The CDR3 DNA follows: TGTGCCAGCAGTTTACTAGCGGGCACAGATACGCAGTATTTT. As protein: CASSLLAGTDTQYF.

This clonotype has a handful of counts. This sequence joins TRBV5-1 and TRBJ2-7, with unresolved D. Per the germline V gene, CDR1 is SGHRS and CDR2 is YFSETQ. The CDR3 has 13 residues. V lost 0 bases and J 5 bases, leaving 9 bases between the germline ends. In nucleotides, the CDR3 is TGCGCCAGCAGCTTGGCGTCAGACCACGAGCAGTACTTC. Protein: CASSLASDHEQYF.

The rearrangement links TRBV12-3 or TRBV12-4 to TRBJ2-7; D is possibly TRBD2 (5 bases). The CDR3 totals 15 residues. Trimming took off 3 bases at V and 1 base at J, with 13 bases between the two ends. The CDR3 nucleotides are TGTGCCAGCAGTTTTTGGGAGATGAAATCCTACGAGCAGTACTTC. Encoded protein: CASSFWEMKSYEQYF.

This clonotype turned up a few times. The V call is TRBV6-2 or TRBV6-3, the J call TRBJ2-5; no clear D. The germline CDR1 and CDR2 sequences are MNHEY and SVGEGT. The CDR3 loop spans 14 amino acids. Trimming removed 9 bases from V and 3 bases from J, with 17 bases in between. As DNA, the CDR3 is TGTGCCAGATCTTCGAACTGCTTTGAAGAGACCCAGTACTTC. Protein: CARSSNCFEETQYF.

The table lists this clonotype with a few counts. V and J are TRBV20-1 and TRBJ2-7; either TRBD1 or TRBD2 may fit D (5 bases each). V lost 3 bases, J lost 3 bases, and 18 bases lay in between. Per the germline V gene, CDR1 is DFQATT and CDR2 is SNEGSKA (reference sequence). The CDR3 runs to 15 residues. The CDR3, as DNA: TGCAGTGCTAGTGGGGGACGACCCTCGGGCTACGAGCAGTACTTC. Protein: CSASGGRPSGYEQYF.

The sample holds many counts of this clonotype. This rearrangement joins TRBV7-2 to TRBJ2-1; the match to TRBD2 covers 9 bases. From germline, CDR1 is SGHTA and CDR2 FQGNSA. This CDR3 spans 13 amino acids. Germline trimming cut 4 bases from V and 5 bases from J; bases unmatched to any gene: 0. CDR3 DNA sequence: TGTGCCAGCAGCTCTAGCGGGGACAATGAGCAGTTCTTC. This translates into CASSSSGDNEQFF.

The genes are TRBV7-2 and TRBJ1-4; D perhaps matches TRBD1 (5 bases). V lost 1 base, J lost 0 bases, and 12 bases lay in between. Germline V lookup: CDR1 SGHTA, CDR2 FQGNSA. The CDR3 has 17 residues. DNA of the CDR3: TGTGCCAGCAGCTTAGTGGGCAGGGCTGCAACTAATGAAAAACTGTTTTTT. It is translated as CASSLVGRAATNEKLFF.

The table lists this clonotype with a few counts. V usage is TRBV9 and J usage is TRBJ2-1; 7 nucleotides agree with TRBD2. This CDR3 contains 14 residues. CDR1 and CDR2 (germline): SGDLS, YYNGEE. The V segment lost 4 bases and the J segment 6 bases; nucleotides outside the gene matches: 7. The CDR3 region is CASSPFGGSNEQFF. The CDR3 DNA is TGTGCCAGCAGCCCATTCGGCGGGAGCAATGAGCAGTTCTTC.

The chain carries TRBV6-1 and TRBJ2-5; D unresolved. Looked up from germline, CDR1 is MNHNS and CDR2 is SASEGT. The CDR3 length is 14 residues. V lost 5 bases to trimming and J lost 3 bases, with 13 bases between them. CDR3 loop: CASSPTAAKETQYF. Here the CDR3 DNA reads TGTGCCAGCAGTCCAACAGCCGCGAAAGAGACCCAGTACTTC.

This rearrangement joins TRBV10-3 to TRBJ1-2; maybe TRBD1 (5 bases). Trimming took off 3 bases at V and 7 bases at J, with 21 bases between the two ends. Looked up from germline, CDR1 is ENHRY and CDR2 is SYGVKD. The CDR3 covers 16 residues. CDR3 residues: CAISEGGLGVRRGYTF. The CDR3 nucleotides are TGTGCCATCAGTGAAGGCGGGTTGGGGGTGAGACGTGGCTACACCTTC.

This clonotype appeared a few times. The CDR3 DNA sequence: TGTGCCAGCAGTTCACTGACAGGGATCTACGAGCAGTACTTC. Translated, it gives CASSSLTGIYEQYF. The chain joins TRBV6-2 or TRBV6-3 to TRBJ2-7, with 7 bases that match TRBD1. J gave up 3 bases and V 4 bases, and 6 bases lay outside the gene matches. CDR3 size: 14 residues. Germline CDR1 is MNHEY and CDR2 is SVGEGT.

Only a few counts were recorded for this clonotype. As DNA, the CDR3 is TGTGCCAGCTCACCATATAGACAGGGCCTCGACGAGCAGTACTTC. Its protein product is CASSPYRQGLDEQYF. The chain has TRBV18 and TRBJ2-7; 7 bases map to TRBD1. There are 15 residues in the CDR3. CDR1 KGHSH and CDR2 LQKENI come from the germline V gene. With 2 bases clipped from V and 5 bases from J, the junction kept 9 bases outside the gene matches.

This clonotype was seen ten or more times. This chain uses TRBV12-5 with TRBJ2-1; D may be TRBD1 (6 bases). The CDR3 is 15 residues long. CDR1 is LGHNT, CDR2 FRNRAP, per germline. Between the trimmed V and J ends, which lost 7 bases and 0 bases, there was a span of 13 bases. The CDR3 DNA reads TGTGCTAGTGCCTCAGGGGCCAACTCCTACAATGAGCAGTTCTTC. Protein sequence: CASASGANSYNEQFF. The entire variable domain, with the rest obtained from reference TRBV12-5 and TRBJ2-1, is as follows: DARVTQTPRHKVTEMGQEVTMRCQPILGHNTVFWYRQTMMQGLELLAYFRNRAPLDDSGMPKDRFSAEMPDATLATLKIQPSEPRDSAVYFCASASGANSYNEQFFGPGTRLTVL.

In this sample, this clonotype turned up many times. The V and J genes are TRBV6-1 and TRBJ2-3; possible D gene TRBD2, 6 bases. The CDR3 spans 16 residues. V was shortened by 5 bases and J by 3 bases, with 18 bases between the two germline ends. Germline CDR1 is MNHNS and CDR2 is SASEGT. CDR3 bases: TGTGCCAGCAGTAAAGACCGCCTCGGGGGAACAGATACGCAGTATTTT. This codes for CASSKDRLGGTDTQYF.

This clonotype was found a few times. V usage is TRBV11-1 and J usage is TRBJ2-1; 14 bases are shared with TRBD2. CDR3 length: 18 residues. Germline-derived CDR1 and CDR2 are SGHAT and FQDESV (reference sequence). The V gene end was trimmed by 0 bases and the J gene end by 8 bases; junction bases not matched to a gene: 9. In DNA, the CDR3 is TGTGCCAGCAGCTTAGCGGATCCGGGGACTAGCGGGAGACATGAGCAGTTCTTC. This codes for CASSLADPGTSGRHEQFF.

This clonotype was found a few times. The CDR3 region is CSARTDDTEAFF. In DNA form, the CDR3 reads TGCAGTGCTAGAACGGACGACACTGAAGCTTTCTTT. The rearrangement links TRBV20-1 to TRBJ1-1, with D unresolved. Germline V lookup: CDR1 DFQATT, CDR2 SNEGSKA (reference sequence). This CDR3 is built from 12 residues. Trimming removed 2 bases at V and 3 bases at J, with 7 bases between.

This clonotype has just a few counts. This chain connects TRBV6-5 to TRBJ1-2, with unresolved D. CDR3 size: 13 residues. Germline values: CDR1 MNHEY, CDR2 SVGAGI. The V end was cut by 0 bases, the J end by 5 bases, with 7 bases between. The CDR3 sequence is CASSYSREYGYTF. The CDR3 DNA follows: TGTGCCAGCAGTTACTCGAGGGAATATGGCTACACCTTC.

V is TRBV27 and J is TRBJ2-3, with 12 bases that match TRBD2. In germline, CDR1 is MNHEY, CDR2 SMNVEV (reference sequence). This CDR3 comprises 16 residues. Trimming at V came to 4 bases and at J to 4 bases, leaving 6 bases not matched to a gene. CDR3 nucleotides: TGTGCCAGCAGTTCCGGACTAGCGGGATTAGCAGATACGCAGTATTTT. Encoded protein: CASSSGLAGLADTQYF.

This clonotype was counted a few times. As DNA, the CDR3 is TGTGCCAGCAAGGCAGATCCGAACTCTGGGGCCAACGTCCTGACTTTC. Residues: CASKADPNSGANVLTF. The gene calls are TRBV7-2 and TRBJ2-6; D call uncertain. Germline V gene lookup returns CDR1 SGHTA and CDR2 FQGNSA. The CDR3 spans 16 residues. V was cut by 7 bases and J by 0 bases, with 13 bases left in between.

This clonotype was picked up a small number of times. J is TRBJ2-4 and V is TRBV15, with 11 bases identical to TRBD2. V was clipped by 8 bases and J by 9 bases; unmatched bases: 9. Looked up from germline, CDR1 is LNHNV and CDR2 is YYDKDF (reference sequence). The CDR3 consists of 14 residues. The CDR3 region has the DNA TGTGCCACCGAGGTAGCGGGAGGGCCGGGCATTCAGTACTTC. It codes for CATEVAGGPGIQYF. Complete variable domain (other parts from reference TRBV15 and TRBJ2-4): DAMVIQNPRYQVTQFGKPVTLSCSQTLNHNVMYWYQQKSSQAPKLLFHYYDKDFNNEADTPDNFQSRRPNTSFCFLDIRSPGLGDTAMYLCATEVAGGPGIQYFGAGTRLSVL.